This T cell receptor (beta chain) derives from a study of cytomegalovirus exposure and HLA in healthy donors. Study-wide findings and caveats: Fewer N-insertions than the 666-donor mean were reportedly shown by an Asian-associated ancestry cluster in a later analysis. 150 to 200 TCR beta chains were listed as cytomegalovirus-associated. Per a prior analysis, the majority of TCR beta V segments were productive roughly 90% or roughly 30% of the time. Using the classifier, cytomegalovirus status was reportedly diagnosed with high specificity and sensitivity.

Both 60 Vbeta primers and 13 Jbeta primers went into the PCR. Sequenced by immunoSEQ multiplex PCR; TCRdb stores in-frame clones only, minus some. The sample comprises about 190,000 clones, about 77% of which are singletons, and more than 4% rests with the top ten. Per germline, CDR1 PRHDT and CDR2 FYEKMQ (reference sequence). V lost 5 bases, J lost 7 bases, and 9 bases lay in between. The CDR3 has 12 residues. In regard to this clone: Its specificity is unknown.

V is TRBV13 and J is TRBJ1-5, with D perhaps TRBD1 (5 bases). What was sequenced was PBMCs. This TCR was sampled from a man between 25 and 39 years old in good health and CMV-seropositive. In DNA form, the CDR3 reads TGTGCCAGCAGCCGGCAGGGACAGCCCCAGCATTTT. Amino acids: CASSRQGQPQHF.